This T cell receptor beta chain was obtained from a study of cytomegalovirus exposure and HLA in healthy donors. PCR was performed using 60 Vbeta and 13 Jbeta primers. Authors' analysis steps: An analysis performed later counted 75 million to 80 million unique TCR beta chains (roughly 11 million of them shared). Some clones are missing from TCRdb's copy, which holds only in-frame ones; the method was immunoSEQ multiplex PCR. The V and J calls and clone size come from that table; D and trimming were worked out from the DNA. The sample has 200,000 or so clones; about 81% are singletons. This CDR3 has 16 amino acids. With 0 bases clipped from V and 5 bases from J, the junction kept 8 bases outside the gene matches. Germline V gives CDR1 LGHNA, CDR2 YSLEER.

This clonotype was sampled from a woman between 50 and 59 years old in good health and CMV-seropositive. The J gene is TRBJ2-7, the V gene TRBV4-3, with 9 bases identical to TRBD2. Specimen: PBMCs. The CDR3 DNA reads as TGCGCCAGCAGCCAAGATTCAGGCGGGGGGGCTGACGAGCAGTACTTC. Translated: CASSQDSGGGADEQYF.